Below, 14 T cell receptor beta chains from the same sample are listed, as sequenced in a study of T cells after yellow fever vaccination. MiXCR, applied by TCRdb to the 5' RACE reads, yields one record per CDR3 protein. The table lists roughly 500,000 distinct CDR3 sequences, 15% to 20% of them singletons. The starting material was PBMCs, obtained 15 days after the yellow fever booster vaccination. These receptors were obtained from a man aged 30-40 years who received the YFV17D yellow fever vaccine.

Relative to its sample, this clonotype is medium-sized. The chain employs TRBV7-2 and TRBJ2-3; D remains ambiguous. Germline values: CDR1 SGHTA, CDR2 FQGNSA. V shed 1 base and J shed 0 bases, with 8 bases lying between them. CDR3 length: 15 amino acids. The CDR3: CASSLVVGSTDTQYF. The CDR3 DNA reads TGTGCCAGCAGCTTAGTGGTTGGGAGCACAGATACGCAGTATTTT. The full variable domain, rest sourced from reference TRBV7-2 and TRBJ2-3, is GAGVSQSPSNKVTEKGKDVELRCDPISGHTALYWYRQSLGQGLEFLIYFQGNSAPDKSGLPSDRFSAERTGGSVSTLTIQRTQQEDSAVYLCASSLVVGSTDTQYFGPGTRLTVL.

This clonotype came up a few times. The chain combines TRBV4-3 with TRBJ2-4, with TRBD2 identical over 8 bases. CDR3 length: 16 amino acids. CDR1 is LGHNA and CDR2 is YSLEER in the germline V gene. With 2 bases clipped from V and 3 bases from J, the junction kept 6 bases outside the gene matches. The CDR3 DNA reads TGCGCCAGCAGCCAATCCGGGAGGGCCGGCAAAAACATTCAGTACTTC. Translated: CASSQSGRAGKNIQYF.

This clonotype was counted many times. Compared with germline, one end of the junction differs, possibly owing to a read error. The chain combines TRBV5-1 with TRBJ2-7; the D gene could be TRBD1 or TRBD2 (5 bases each). The CDR3 is 12 residues long. Germline lookup yields CDR1 SGHRS and CDR2 YFSETQ. The CDR3 DNA reads TGTGCCAGCAGCTTAGTGGGGGACGAGCAGTACTTC. Its translation: CASSLVGDEQYF.

The genes are TRBV12-3 or TRBV12-4 and TRBJ2-7; D is perhaps TRBD2 (5 bases). This CDR3 spans 13 amino acids. The V end was cut by 3 bases, the J end by 6 bases, with 12 bases between. The CDR3 protein is CASSFGAAGEQYF. The DNA for the CDR3 is TGTGCCAGCAGTTTTGGCGCGGCGGGCGAGCAGTACTTC.

The V gene is TRBV20-1, the J gene TRBJ2-7; the match to TRBD2 covers 7 bases. The germline gives CDR1 DFQATT, CDR2 SNEGSKA (reference sequence). V gave up 1 base and J gave up 3 bases; unmatched junction bases: 21. The CDR3 totals 19 residues. In DNA, the CDR3 is TGCAGTGCTAGAGTTGCGTCTAGCGGCCCTCCCTCCCGGGTCTACGAGCAGTACTTC. Translating gives CSARVASSGPPSRVYEQYF.

V and J are TRBV12-3 or TRBV12-4 and TRBJ2-7; TRBD2 might be the D (6 bases). Trimming stripped 6 bases from V and 3 bases from J, with 9 bases between. The CDR3 is 12 amino acids. DNA of the CDR3: TGTGCCAGCAGCCGGGAGTACTACGAGCAGTACTTC. Its translation: CASSREYYEQYF.

V usage is TRBV14 and J usage is TRBJ2-7; a weak D match, TRBD2 (5 bases). V dropped 4 bases and J dropped 4 bases, with 8 bases sitting between them. CDR1 and CDR2 (germline): SGHDN, FVKESK. The CDR3 runs to 12 residues. This CDR3 is CASSRTPYEQYF. DNA for the CDR3: TGTGCCAGCAGCCGGACTCCATACGAGCAGTACTTC.

The chain uses TRBV29-1 and TRBJ2-2; 14 bases are a match to TRBD2. This CDR3 contains 19 residues. Per germline, CDR1 SQVTM and CDR2 ANQGSEA. With 7 bases clipped from V and 0 bases from J, the junction kept 13 bases outside the gene matches. The CDR3 DNA is TGCAGCGCCTGGGGACTAGCGGGAGAAGTAGGGGCGAACACCGGGGAGCTGTTTTTT. Translating gives CSAWGLAGEVGANTGELFF.

This clonotype came up a few times. V usage is TRBV5-1 and J usage is TRBJ2-5; D is undetermined. In germline, CDR1 is SGHRS, CDR2 YFSETQ. There are 13 residues in the CDR3. Trimming cost V 3 bases and J 0 bases, with 6 bases left between them. The CDR3: CASSSYHQETQYF. Written as DNA, the CDR3 is TGCGCCAGCAGCTCCTACCACCAAGAGACCCAGTACTTC.

V usage is TRBV20-1 and J usage is TRBJ2-1; the match to TRBD2 covers 8 bases. The V and J ends lost 7 bases and 15 bases, in that order; junction bases with no gene match: 14. The CDR3 has 12 amino acids. CDR1 and CDR2 from the germline V gene are DFQATT and SNEGSKA (reference sequence). The CDR3 DNA sequence: TGCAGTGTGGTCGAGCGGGAGAAGTTTCGGTTCTTC. Protein: CSVVEREKFRFF.

This clonotype was observed a handful of times. The V call is TRBV7-9, the J call TRBJ2-5; the D gene is possibly TRBD1 (6 bases). The germline gives CDR1 SEHNR, CDR2 FQNEAQ (reference sequence). This CDR3 spans 15 amino acids. V gave up 0 bases and J gave up 3 bases, with 11 bases separating them. CDR3 DNA: TGTGCCAGCAGCTTAGCTCTTGGGGGCAAAGAGACCCAGTACTTC. Protein product: CASSLALGGKETQYF.

The chain carries TRBV5-1 and TRBJ2-7; 7 nucleotides line up with TRBD2. This CDR3 is built from 14 residues. Germline V gene sequence: CDR1 SGHRS, CDR2 YFSETQ. Trimming took 2 bases from V and 1 from J; bases not matched to a gene: 3. CDR3 nucleotide sequence: TGCGCCAGCAGCTTCCTAGCGGAATCCTACGAGCAGTACTTC. As protein: CASSFLAESYEQYF. The full variable domain, its missing parts supplied by reference TRBV5-1 and TRBJ2-7, is KAGVTQTPRYLIKTRGQQVTLSCSPISGHRSVSWYQQTPGQGLQFLFEYFSETQRNKGNFPGRFSGRQFSNSRSEMNVSTLELGDSALYLCASSFLAESYEQYFGPGTRLTVT.

V usage is TRBV12-3 or TRBV12-4 and J usage is TRBJ2-1; tentatively, D is TRBD1 or TRBD2 (5 bases each). This CDR3 region has 16 residues. Trimming stripped 6 bases from V and 4 bases from J, with 19 bases between. CDR3 sequence: CASSLGLLGDYNEQFF. CDR3 bases: TGTGCCAGCAGCTTGGGCCTGTTGGGGGATTACAATGAGCAGTTCTTC.

V usage is TRBV11-2 and J usage is TRBJ1-4; D is ambiguous. CDR1 is SGHAT and CDR2 is FQNNGV in the germline V gene. Trimming removed 3 bases from V and 13 bases from J, with 18 bases in between. The CDR3 runs to 14 residues. CDR3 DNA sequence: TGTGCCAGCAGCTTGGCCTCGGGCCCTCAAGGACTGTTTTTT. This translates into CASSLASGPQGLFF.